This TCR beta chain stems from a study of blood T cell repertoires in COVID-19 (TCRdb year 2020). Looking at the study overall: The collaborator samples originated in the United States, Italy and Spain and spanned the acute and convalescent phases of COVID-19. The material from the prospective study consisted of cDNA or gDNA derived from T cells, B-cell-depleted T cells, or PBMCs. Deeply sampled blood TCRbeta repertoires from subjects exposed to, actively infected with, or recovered from COVID-19 were included in the dataset. The repertoires were released in a freely available public database intended as a resource for research on the immune response to SARS-CoV-2. Samples were obtained from the ongoing ImmuneRACE study (first 160 participants) and from 950 to 1,500 subjects provided by 6 global collaborators. Sample metadata almost always included a de-identified subject ID, COVID-19 status, age in years and sex. Where available, HLA class I and class II types were taken from metadata supplied by the sample provider and were not determined by assay-based typing.

Beyond this particular receptor, the publication reports: The quantity of clinical and demographic metadata differed by source and by participant and was supplied without curation.

Whole blood was collected in K2EDTA tubes by collaborating institutions according to the institutions' own protocols. Collaborator samples were shipped for TCRbeta analysis as frozen whole blood, isolated PBMCs, or DNA extracted from either sample type. The immunoSEQ Assay, a bias-controlled multiplex PCR, was used to amplify TCRbeta CDR3 regions from genomic DNA. The paper's data handling went like this. The number of nucleated cells in each sample was estimated by amplification of reference gene primers within the assay. To quantify the absolute abundance of each unique TCRbeta CDR3 rearrangement, sequence reads were collapsed and filtered. For each sample, productive Simpson clonality was calculated as the square root of Simpson's diversity index across productive rearrangements. In TCRdb, the immuneACCESS table is reduced to in-frame sequences with V and J assigned. These tables do not hold every clone; where another copy was compared, an unresolved V gene accounts for under half, and the others remain unexplained. V and J calls and clone size follow that table, whereas D and trimming were derived from the DNA. This sample lists over 350,000 clones; roughly 90% were detected once. The ten largest clones capture more than 4% of the sample.

Reading the germline V gene gives CDR1 SGHTA and CDR2 FQGTGA. The V end gives up 1 base and the J end 8 bases, leaving 8 bases in the junction not matched to a gene. Spanning cysteine to phenylalanine, the CDR3 consists of 15 amino acids. Left in the record is the CDR3 DNA by itself, 45 bases read in frame from the first base. In the case of this clone: Its recognized antigen is unknown. Base quality data are lacking; no much larger clone is found one base away.

The clonotype comes from a woman in her thirties with acute or convalescent COVID-19. Source material: peripheral blood. Rearrangement joined TRBV7-3 to TRBJ2-1, and 7 junctional nucleotides match TRBD2. The bases read TGTGCCAGCAGCTTAAAAGGGAGGGGAATCGATGAGCAGTTCTTC. It specifies CASSLKGRGIDEQFF.